This T cell receptor beta chain is drawn from a study of blood T cell repertoires in COVID-19. On the study more broadly: COVID-19 samples from acute and convalescent phases originated in the United States, Italy and Spain. The analysed material was cDNA or gDNA that came from T cells, B-cell-depleted T cells, or PBMCs.

Germline CDR1 and CDR2: SEHNR and FQNEAQ (reference sequence). V was trimmed by 5 bases and J by 4 bases, leaving 11 bases between them. This CDR3 spans 13 amino acids. Under the authors' procedure: Amplified reference gene primers provided the basis for estimating nucleated cell counts. The repertoire was sequenced with immunoSEQ multiplex PCR; TCRdb's copy has only in-frame clones and lacks some. The D gene and trimming were derived from the DNA, and the V and J assignments and clone size from that table. The data show about 380,000 clones, 85% seen once. This sequence joins TRBV7-9 and TRBJ1-2; D remains unclear. The clonotype comes from a woman in her late teens or twenties with acute or convalescent COVID-19. The sequencing sample was made of peripheral blood. The CDR3 coding sequence is TGTGCCAGCAGCGATGAGAAGCTCTATGGCTACACCTTC. Its protein is CASSDEKLYGYTF.